The 14 T cell receptor beta chains below all came from one sample that was sequenced in a study of cytomegalovirus exposure and HLA in healthy donors. 60 Vbeta and 13 Jbeta primers were used in PCR. Data came from immunoSEQ multiplex PCR; TCRdb stores just in-frame clones and leaves some out. Among over 200,000 clones, 82% were seen once, and the ten largest hold roughly 6%. The source material was PBMCs. These receptors were obtained from a man between 40 and 49 years old in good health and CMV-seropositive.

The CDR3 loop is CASSTHSDPTGWTGELFF. Here the CDR3 DNA reads TGTGCCAGCAGTACCCACTCCGATCCGACAGGGTGGACCGGGGAGCTGTTTTTT. The chain combines TRBV2 with TRBJ2-2; TRBD1 matches at 7 bases. The length of the CDR3 is 18 residues. Trimming took 5 bases from V and 5 from J; bases not matched to a gene: 17. Germline V gene data show CDR1 as SNHLY and CDR2 as FYNNEI.

This chain joins TRBV5-1 and TRBJ2-1; 8 positions match TRBD2. Losses at the gene ends were 0 bases for V and 8 bases for J; bases not matched to a gene: 13. The CDR3 consists of 17 residues. Germline CDR1 and CDR2: SGHRS and YFSETQ. CDR3 protein: CASSLAPSGLIGHEQFF. The CDR3 DNA is TGCGCCAGCAGCTTGGCGCCTAGCGGGCTTATAGGCCATGAGCAGTTCTTC.

J is TRBJ2-1 and V is TRBV4-1, with 7 bases matching TRBD1. The V segment lost 0 bases and the J segment 9 bases; nucleotides outside the gene matches: 8. Germline CDR1 is MGHRA and CDR2 is YSYEKL. This CDR3 contains 15 residues. CDR3 loop: CASSQDGTADLEQFF. Written as DNA, the CDR3 is TGCGCCAGCAGCCAAGATGGGACAGCGGACCTTGAGCAGTTCTTC.

V gene TRBV7-9 combines with J gene TRBJ2-2; 10 bases match TRBD2. CDR1 and CDR2 (germline): SEHNR, FQNEAQ (reference sequence). J lost 1 base, V lost 5 bases, and 4 bases had no gene match. The CDR3 spans 16 residues. The CDR3 here is CASSPRTSGNTGELFF. CDR3 in DNA: TGTGCCAGCAGCCCCCGGACTAGCGGGAACACCGGGGAGCTGTTTTTT.

The table lists this clone with a count of one. This chain joins TRBV5-1 and TRBJ1-1, with 8 positions matching TRBD1. Germline V gene lookup returns CDR1 SGHRS and CDR2 YFSETQ. CDR3 length: 17 residues. V trimming: 4 bases; J trimming: 1 base; junction bases outside the gene matches: 12. CDR3 sequence reads: CASSLGDRSKGNTEAFF. The CDR3 DNA follows: TGCGCCAGCAGCCTAGGGGACAGGAGCAAGGGGAACACTGAAGCTTTCTTT.

A few counts support this clone. The chain joins TRBV10-3 to TRBJ2-7; 8 bases are shared with TRBD2. Germline V gene data show CDR1 as ENHRY and CDR2 as SYGVKD. The V and J ends lost 11 bases and 2 bases, in that order; junction bases with no gene match: 2. This CDR3 is built from 11 residues. This chain's CDR3 is CALGLAYEQYV. The CDR3, as DNA: TGTGCCTTGGGACTAGCCTACGAGCAGTACGTC.

This chain connects TRBV5-5 to TRBJ2-7; 7 bases map to TRBD1. Germline lookup yields CDR1 SGHKS and CDR2 YYEKEE (reference sequence). Unmatched junction bases numbered 14, after V lost 9 bases and J lost 2 bases. The CDR3 extends over 15 amino acids. In DNA, the CDR3 is TGTGCCACCCAGACAGGGCGGAGCCGGACCTACGAGCAGTACTTC. It encodes CATQTGRSRTYEQYF.

Worth noting for this clone: An end of the junction differs from the germline gene, which may be a read error. The chain has TRBV7-7 and TRBJ1-3; weak D call: TRBD1 (5 bases). The CDR3 is made up of 13 amino acids. The germline V gene has CDR1 SSHAT and CDR2 FNYEAQ (reference sequence). CDR3 bases: TGTGCTAGCAGCCCCAGGGCTGGAAGCACCATATATTTT. This gives the protein CASSPRAGSTIYF.

This clone was picked up a small number of times. The chain is built from TRBV27 and TRBJ2-1, with D perhaps matching TRBD1 (5 bases). V was pared by 2 bases and J by 6 bases, with 14 bases between. The CDR3 sequence is 15 residues long. Germline CDR1 reads MNHEY; CDR2 reads SMNVEV (reference sequence). This chain's CDR3 is CASSLLLGDSNEQFF. Written as DNA, the CDR3 is TGTGCCAGCAGTTTACTTCTAGGGGATAGCAATGAGCAGTTCTTC.

The gene calls are TRBV7-2 and TRBJ1-2; 8 nucleotides agree with TRBD1. V shed 2 bases and J 4 bases; nucleotides not matched to a gene: 6. From germline, CDR1 is SGHTA and CDR2 FQGNSA. The CDR3 loop spans 15 amino acids. CDR3 nucleotide sequence: TGTGCCAGCAGCTTACCGCCAGGGGGCGCCTATGGCTACACCTTC. Translating gives CASSLPPGGAYGYTF.

V and J are TRBV27 and TRBJ2-7; TRBD1 aligns across 10 bases. V lost 5 bases and J lost 6; bases outside the gene matches: 7. CDR3 length: 14 residues. Germline V gene lookup returns CDR1 MNHEY and CDR2 SMNVEV (reference sequence). The CDR3 DNA reads TGTGCCAGCAGTGCCCCCGGACAGGGGGGCGAGCAGTACTTC. This codes for CASSAPGQGGEQYF.

The chain employs TRBV6-5 and TRBJ1-1, with no clear D. This CDR3 is built from 14 residues. Looked up from germline, CDR1 is MNHEY and CDR2 is SVGAGI. The V gene lost 5 bases and the J gene lost 4 bases, with 14 bases spanning the gap. This chain's CDR3 is CASSDPSYGTEAFF. In nucleotides, the CDR3 is TGTGCCAGCAGTGATCCGTCCTACGGCACTGAAGCTTTCTTT.

The chain combines TRBV11-2 with TRBJ1-5; TRBD1 agrees at 11 bases. There are 15 residues in the CDR3. Germline values: CDR1 SGHAT, CDR2 FQNNGV. The V and J ends lost 1 base and 6 bases, in that order; junction bases with no gene match: 2. The CDR3 loop is CASSLGTGGFQPQHF. In DNA form, the CDR3 reads TGTGCCAGCAGCTTAGGGACAGGGGGCTTTCAGCCCCAGCATTTT.

The genes are TRBV7-9 and TRBJ2-2; the D is unclear. CDR1 SEHNR and CDR2 FQNEAQ come from the germline V gene (reference sequence). The length of the CDR3 is 14 residues. Trimming took 2 bases from V and 5 from J, leaving 9 bases between them. The CDR3 bases are TGTGCCAGCAGCTTAACCAGGTCGACCGGGGAGCTGTTTTTT. Amino acid sequence: CASSLTRSTGELFF.